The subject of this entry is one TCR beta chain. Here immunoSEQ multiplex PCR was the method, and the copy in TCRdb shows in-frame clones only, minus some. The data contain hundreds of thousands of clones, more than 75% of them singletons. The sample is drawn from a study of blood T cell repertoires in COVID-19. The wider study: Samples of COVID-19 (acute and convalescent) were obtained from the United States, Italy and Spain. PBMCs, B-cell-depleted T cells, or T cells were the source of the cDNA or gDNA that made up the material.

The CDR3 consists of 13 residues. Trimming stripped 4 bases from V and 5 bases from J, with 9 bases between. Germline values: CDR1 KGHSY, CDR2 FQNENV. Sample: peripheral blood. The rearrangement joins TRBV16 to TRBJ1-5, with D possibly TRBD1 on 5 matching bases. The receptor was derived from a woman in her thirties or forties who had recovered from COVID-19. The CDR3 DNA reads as TGTGCCAGCAGCCCGGGGGGGGATCAGCCCCAGCATTTT. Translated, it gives CASSPGGDQPQHF.